Listed below are T cell receptor beta chains from one sample, sequenced in a study of T cell repertoires in cytomegalovirus infection. For these TCRs, the target antigens are not known. One entry per CDR3 protein, called by TCRdb with MiXCR from the reads. The sample lists 550,000 to 700,000 distinct CDR3 sequences; 40% were seen once. The source was cultured PBMCs, collected from culture after CMV antigen stimulation. The receptors here all came from a human donor in good health (CMV status not recorded). Some clones in this sample may be carry-over from other donors' samples. CDR3s include the opening cysteine and the closing phenylalanine or tryptophan.

13 TRBJ2-7 TRBV19 CASTWGEGYEQYF
14 TRBJ2-3 TRBV28 CASSTTAFTDTQYF
16 TRBJ2-3 TRBV7-2 CASSRTRTMSTDTQYF
14 TRBJ2-2 TRBV12-3/TRBV12-4 CASGTGGFTGELFF
12 TRBJ1-1 TRBV12-3/TRBV12-4 CASSRRLTEAFF
15 TRBJ2-5 TRBV7-2 CASSLGADNQETQYF
14 TRBJ2-5 TRBV4-1 CASSPDEGRETQYF
13 TRBJ1-5 TRBV6-2/TRBV6-3 CASGSQVRQPQHF
14 TRBJ2-5 TRBV12-5 CASGLSEGLETQYF
16 TRBJ1-5 TRBV19 CASSPAPLNSNQPQHF
15 TRBJ2-7 TRBV7-2 CASSYTASGFYEQYF
15 TRBJ1-2 TRBV20-1 CSAHPPGQGQAGYTF
15 TRBJ2-5 TRBV5-8 CASSLNRGYQETQYF
16 TRBJ2-7 TRBV7-2 CASSSFTSGGPYEQYF
17 TRBJ2-1 TRBV4-3 CASSQDLWLGNYNEQFF
14 TRBJ1-1 TRBV19 CASTFSQARTEAFF
13 TRBJ2-7 TRBV19 CASSPTFYREQYF
14 TRBJ2-1 TRBV10-3 CAITIAGSYNEQFF
14 TRBJ2-1 TRBV7-2 CASSLAGLAFEQFF
12 TRBJ2-7 TRBV12-3/TRBV12-4 CASSLAIGAQYF
12 TRBJ2-7 TRBV30 CAWSRSSYEQYF
14 TRBJ1-2 TRBV20-1 CSARDRPGVEGYTF
12 TRBJ2-5 TRBV2 CASSEGYETQYF
14 TRBJ2-7 TRBV12-3/TRBV12-4 CASSKLAVAYEQYF
14 TRBJ2-1 TRBV20-1 CSAYLMKGDNEQFF
16 TRBJ2-1 TRBV4-2 CASSQDVRREHNEQFF
15 TRBJ2-2 TRBV6-8 CASSRDRGSSGELFF
13 TRBJ2-1 TRBV11-3 CASSGPGANEQFF
13 TRBJ2-1 TRBV19 CASSIDRTGEQFF
21 TRBJ1-2 TRBV20-1 CSARSLTPQGGGGVIGYGYTF
9 TRBJ2-3 TRBV12-3/TRBV12-4 CASSPSPAF
14 TRBJ2-1 TRBV7-2 CASSMGTAWDEQFF
15 TRBJ1-3 TRBV7-2 CASSSSGPQGNTIYF
12 TRBJ2-1 TRBV10-3 CAISEYSNEQFF
13 TRBJ2-7 TRBV29-1 CSVDAVGSYEQYF
13 TRBJ2-5 TRBV27 CASRKGEGETQYF